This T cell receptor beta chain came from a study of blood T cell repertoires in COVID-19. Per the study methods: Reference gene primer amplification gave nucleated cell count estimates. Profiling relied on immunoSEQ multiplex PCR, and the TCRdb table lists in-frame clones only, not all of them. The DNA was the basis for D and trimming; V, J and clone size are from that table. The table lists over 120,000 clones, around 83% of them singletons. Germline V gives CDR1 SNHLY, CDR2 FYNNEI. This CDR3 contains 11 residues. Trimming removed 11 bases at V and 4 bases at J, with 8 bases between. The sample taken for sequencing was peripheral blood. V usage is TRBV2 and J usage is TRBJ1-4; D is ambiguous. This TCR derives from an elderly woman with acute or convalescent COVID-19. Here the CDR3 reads CASEFNEKLFF. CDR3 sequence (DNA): TGTGCCTCGGAGTTTAATGAAAAACTGTTTTTT.